This T cell receptor beta chain was sequenced in a study of cytomegalovirus exposure and HLA in healthy donors. About this clone itself: Its antigen is unknown.

The CDR3 has 15 residues. Trimming removed 8 bases at V and 0 bases at J, with 15 bases between. The germline V gene encodes CDR1 SGHTA and CDR2 FQGNSA. General study findings and limits: Available immune exposure information covered CMV serostatus only.

The PCR contained 60 Vbeta and 13 Jbeta primers. Produced via immunoSEQ multiplex PCR; TCRdb's table is partial and in-frame only. The repertoire includes approximately 210,000 clones, about three quarters of them detected once, and 0.95% to 1.4% sits in the top ten. The source material was PBMCs. The rearrangement links TRBV7-2 to TRBJ2-3, with D tentatively TRBD2 (5 bases). The TCR sequence derives from a woman aged 40-49 years in good health and CMV-seronegative. CDR3 sequence reads: CASASDSSSTDTQYF. In DNA form, the CDR3 reads TGTGCCAGCGCATCGGACTCATCTAGCACAGATACGCAGTATTTT.